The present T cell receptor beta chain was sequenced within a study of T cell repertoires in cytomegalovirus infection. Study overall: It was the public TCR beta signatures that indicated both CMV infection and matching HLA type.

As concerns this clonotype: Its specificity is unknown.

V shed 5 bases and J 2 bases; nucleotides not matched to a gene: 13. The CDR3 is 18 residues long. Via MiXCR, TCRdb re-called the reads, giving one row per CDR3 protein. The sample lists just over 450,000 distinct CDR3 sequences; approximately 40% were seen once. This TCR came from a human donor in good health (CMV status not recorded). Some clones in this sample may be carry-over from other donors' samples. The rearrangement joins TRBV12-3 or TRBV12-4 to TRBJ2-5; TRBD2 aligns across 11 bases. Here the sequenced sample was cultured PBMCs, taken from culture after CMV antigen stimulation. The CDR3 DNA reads TGTGCCAGCAGTCCAGGGACTAGCGGATCATCAATACAAGAGACCCAGTACTTC. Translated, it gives CASSPGTSGSSIQETQYF.